This T cell receptor (beta chain) was identified in a study of blood T cell repertoires in COVID-19. The assay was immunoSEQ multiplex PCR, and TCRdb's table has in-frame clones only and misses some. Of roughly 190,000 clones in the sample, around 85% were seen once. The material sequenced was peripheral blood. This receptor was obtained from a woman aged 55-70 years with acute or convalescent COVID-19.

The CDR3 coding sequence is TGTGCCAGCAGTTTATACTCGGAGACCCAGTACTTC. Translation: CASSLYSETQYF. This rearrangement joins TRBV28 to TRBJ2-5, with unresolved D. V was shortened by 1 base and J by 5 bases, with 5 bases between the two germline ends. Germline V gives CDR1 MDHEN, CDR2 SYDVKM. The CDR3 runs to 12 residues.